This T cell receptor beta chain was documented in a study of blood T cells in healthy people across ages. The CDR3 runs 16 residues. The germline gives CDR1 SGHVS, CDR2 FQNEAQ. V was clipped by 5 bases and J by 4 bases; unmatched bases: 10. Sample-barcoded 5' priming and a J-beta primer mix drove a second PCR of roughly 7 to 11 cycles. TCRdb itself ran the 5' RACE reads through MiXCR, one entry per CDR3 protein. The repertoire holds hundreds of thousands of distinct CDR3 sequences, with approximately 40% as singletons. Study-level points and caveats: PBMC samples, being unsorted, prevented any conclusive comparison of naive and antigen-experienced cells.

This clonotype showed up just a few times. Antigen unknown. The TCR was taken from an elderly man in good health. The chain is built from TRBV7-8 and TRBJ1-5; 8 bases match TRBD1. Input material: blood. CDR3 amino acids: CASSIRDRGLNQPQHF. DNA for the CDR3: TGTGCCAGCAGCATTCGAGACAGGGGTCTAAATCAGCCCCAGCATTTT.